This T cell receptor (beta chain) was profiled in a study of shared clonotypes between healthy human individuals. The method was immunoSEQ multiplex PCR; TCRdb's version includes in-frame clones alone and lacks a portion of them. The table includes a few hundred thousand clones, about 70% detected once. The CDR3 runs to 15 residues. V lost 0 bases, J lost 5 bases, and 3 bases stayed unmatched. CDR1 LGHNA and CDR2 YNFKEQ come from the germline V gene. The chain couples TRBV4-2 to TRBJ2-7; 11 bases fit TRBD2. The material sequenced was memory CD4+ T cells sorted from blood. Subset here: CD45RA-negative fraction. The origin of this receptor is a man aged 25-40 years in good health. The DNA of the CDR3 is TGTGCCAGCAGCCAAGAGTCGACTAGCGGGAACGAGCAGTACTTC. Its translation: CASSQESTSGNEQYF.